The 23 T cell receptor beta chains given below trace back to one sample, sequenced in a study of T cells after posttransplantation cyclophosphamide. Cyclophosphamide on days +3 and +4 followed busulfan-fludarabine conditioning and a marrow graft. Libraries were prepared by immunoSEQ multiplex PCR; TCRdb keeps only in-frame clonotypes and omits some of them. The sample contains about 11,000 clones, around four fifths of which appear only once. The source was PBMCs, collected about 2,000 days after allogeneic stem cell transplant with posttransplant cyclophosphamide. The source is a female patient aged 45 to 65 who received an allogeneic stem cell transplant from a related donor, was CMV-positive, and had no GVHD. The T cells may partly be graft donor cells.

The CDR3 coding sequence is TGTGCCAGCAGTGAGCCGTCGACACGTACCTACGAGCAGTACTTC. Residues: CASSEPSTRTYEQYF. The genes are TRBV6-4 and TRBJ2-7; D gene uncertain. The CDR3 is made up of 15 amino acids. The germline V and J ends were trimmed by 3 bases and 2 bases, with 14 bases remaining between them. Germline CDR1 is MRHNA and CDR2 is SNTAGT.

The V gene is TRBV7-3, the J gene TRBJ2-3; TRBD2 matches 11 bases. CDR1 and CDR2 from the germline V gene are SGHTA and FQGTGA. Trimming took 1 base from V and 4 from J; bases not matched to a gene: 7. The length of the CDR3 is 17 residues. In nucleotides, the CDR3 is TGTGCCAGCAGCTTAAAGCTAGCGGGAGGAGTTCCAGATACGCAGTATTTT. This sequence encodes CASSLKLAGGVPDTQYF.

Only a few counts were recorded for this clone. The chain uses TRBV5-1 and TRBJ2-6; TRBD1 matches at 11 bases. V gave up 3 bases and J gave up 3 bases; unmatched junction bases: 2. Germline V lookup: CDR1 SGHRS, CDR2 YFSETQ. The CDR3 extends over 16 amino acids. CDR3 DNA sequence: TGCGCCAGCAGCTGGACAGGGGGCAGTGGGGCCAACGTCCTGACTTTC. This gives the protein CASSWTGGSGANVLTF.

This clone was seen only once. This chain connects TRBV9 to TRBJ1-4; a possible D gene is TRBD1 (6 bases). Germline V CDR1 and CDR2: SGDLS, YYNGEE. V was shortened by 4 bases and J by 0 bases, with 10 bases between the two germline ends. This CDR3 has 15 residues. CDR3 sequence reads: CASSLRQATNEKLFF. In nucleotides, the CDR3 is TGTGCCAGCAGCCTCCGACAGGCAACTAATGAAAAACTGTTTTTT. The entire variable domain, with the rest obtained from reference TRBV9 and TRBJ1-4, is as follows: DSGVTQTPKHLITATGQRVTLRCSPRSGDLSVYWYQQSLDQGLQFLIQYYNGEERAKGNILERFSAQQFPDLHSELNLSSLELGDSALYFCASSLRQATNEKLFFGSGTQLSVL.

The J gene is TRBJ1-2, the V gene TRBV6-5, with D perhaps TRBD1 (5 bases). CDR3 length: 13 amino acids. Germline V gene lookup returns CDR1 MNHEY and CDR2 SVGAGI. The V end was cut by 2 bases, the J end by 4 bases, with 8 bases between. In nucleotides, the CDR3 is TGTGCCAGCAGTTACGGAGGGGCCTATGGCTACACCTTC. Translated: CASSYGGAYGYTF.

CDR3 sequence (DNA): TGTGCCATCAGTGACGCGGTGGGAGGGTCGTACGAGCAGTACTTC. Its translation is CAISDAVGGSYEQYF. This chain connects TRBV10-3 to TRBJ2-7, with TRBD2 matching 7 bases. V was pared by 3 bases and J by 4 bases, with 9 bases of the junction left unmatched. CDR1 is ENHRY, CDR2 SYGVKD, per germline. The CDR3 covers 15 residues.

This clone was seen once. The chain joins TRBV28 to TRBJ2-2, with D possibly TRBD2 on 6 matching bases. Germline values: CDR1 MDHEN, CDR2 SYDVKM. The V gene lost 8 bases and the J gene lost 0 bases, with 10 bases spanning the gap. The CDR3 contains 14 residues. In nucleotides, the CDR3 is TGTGCCAGCGCACGACTAGCGAACACCGGGGAGCTGTTTTTT. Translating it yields CASARLANTGELFF.

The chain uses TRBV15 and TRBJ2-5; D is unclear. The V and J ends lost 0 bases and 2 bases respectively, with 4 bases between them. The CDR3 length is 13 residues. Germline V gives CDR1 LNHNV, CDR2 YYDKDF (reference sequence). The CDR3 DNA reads TGTGCCACCAGCAGAGACAGGCAAGAGACCCAGTACTTC. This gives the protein CATSRDRQETQYF.

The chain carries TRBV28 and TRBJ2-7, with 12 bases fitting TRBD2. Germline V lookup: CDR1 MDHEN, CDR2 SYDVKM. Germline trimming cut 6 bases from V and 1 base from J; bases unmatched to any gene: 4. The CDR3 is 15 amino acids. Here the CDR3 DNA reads TGTGCCAGCAGCCCAGGACTAGCGGGATCCTACGAGCAGTACTTC. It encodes CASSPGLAGSYEQYF. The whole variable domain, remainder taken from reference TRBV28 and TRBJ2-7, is DVKVTQSSRYLVKRTGEKVFLECVQDMDHENMFWYRQDPGLGLRLIYFSYDVKMKEKGDIPEGYSVSREKKERFSLILESASTNQTSMYLCASSPGLAGSYEQYFGPGTRLTVT.

This CDR3 is CASSLQGGGTGELFF. In DNA form, the CDR3 reads TGTGCCAGCAGCTTACAGGGCGGGGGAACCGGGGAGCTGTTTTTT. V gene TRBV7-3 combines with J gene TRBJ2-2, with 7 bases matching TRBD2. The ends lost 2 bases at V and 5 bases at J; junction bases unmatched: 5. CDR3 size: 15 residues. In germline, CDR1 is SGHTA, CDR2 FQGTGA.

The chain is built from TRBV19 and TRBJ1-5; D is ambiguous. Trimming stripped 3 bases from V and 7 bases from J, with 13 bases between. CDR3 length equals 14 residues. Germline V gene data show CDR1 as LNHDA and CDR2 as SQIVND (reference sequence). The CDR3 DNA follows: TGTGCCAGTAGTATTGTGGAGCAAGTGCAGCCCCAGCATTTT. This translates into CASSIVEQVQPQHF.

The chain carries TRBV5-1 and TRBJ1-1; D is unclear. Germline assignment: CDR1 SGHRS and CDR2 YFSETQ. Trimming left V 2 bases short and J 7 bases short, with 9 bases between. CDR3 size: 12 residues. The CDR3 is CASSLPEGEAFF. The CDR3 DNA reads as TGCGCCAGCAGCTTACCCGAGGGTGAAGCTTTCTTT.

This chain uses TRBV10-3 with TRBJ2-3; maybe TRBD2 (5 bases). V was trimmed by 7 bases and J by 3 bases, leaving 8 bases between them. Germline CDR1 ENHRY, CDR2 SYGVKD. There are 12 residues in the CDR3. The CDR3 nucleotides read TGTGCCATCACAACGGGGACAGATACGCAGTATTTT. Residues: CAITTGTDTQYF.

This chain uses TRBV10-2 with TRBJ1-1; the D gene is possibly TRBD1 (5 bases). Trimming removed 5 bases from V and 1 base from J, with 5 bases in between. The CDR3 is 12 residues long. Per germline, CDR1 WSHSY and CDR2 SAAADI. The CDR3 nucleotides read TGCGCCAGCAGTCAGGGGAACACTGAAGCTTTCTTT. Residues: CASSQGNTEAFF.

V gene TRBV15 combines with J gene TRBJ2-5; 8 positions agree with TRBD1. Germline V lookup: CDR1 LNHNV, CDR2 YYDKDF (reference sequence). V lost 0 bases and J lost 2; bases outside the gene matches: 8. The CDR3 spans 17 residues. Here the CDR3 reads CATSRDKTGERQETQYF. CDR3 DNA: TGTGCCACCAGCAGAGACAAGACAGGGGAACGACAAGAGACCCAGTACTTC.

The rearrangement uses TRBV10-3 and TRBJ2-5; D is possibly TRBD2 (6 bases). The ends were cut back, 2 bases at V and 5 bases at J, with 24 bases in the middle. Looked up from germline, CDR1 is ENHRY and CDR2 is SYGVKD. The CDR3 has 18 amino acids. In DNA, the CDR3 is TGTGCCATCAGTGAGAGGAGGGTAGAGCAGATAGACCCCGAGACCCAGTACTTC. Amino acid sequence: CAISERRVEQIDPETQYF.

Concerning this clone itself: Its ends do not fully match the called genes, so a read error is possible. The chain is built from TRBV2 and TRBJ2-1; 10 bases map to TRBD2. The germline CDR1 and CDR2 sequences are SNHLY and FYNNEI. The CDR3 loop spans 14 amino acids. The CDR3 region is CASSELSGRASWLF. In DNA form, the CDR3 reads TGTGCCAGCAGTGAGTTGAGCGGGAGGGCCTCGTGGCTCTTC.

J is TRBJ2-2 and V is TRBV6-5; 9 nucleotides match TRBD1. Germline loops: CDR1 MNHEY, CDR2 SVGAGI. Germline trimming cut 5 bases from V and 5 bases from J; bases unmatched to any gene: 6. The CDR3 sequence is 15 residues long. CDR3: CASSQQGAYTGELFF. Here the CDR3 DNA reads TGTGCCAGCAGTCAACAGGGGGCGTATACCGGGGAGCTGTTTTTT.

CDR3 sequence: CASSQDRFASGDGDTQYF. The CDR3, as DNA: TGCGCCAGCAGCCAAGATCGGTTTGCTAGCGGGGACGGAGATACGCAGTATTTT. V is TRBV4-3 and J is TRBJ2-3, with 9 bases matching TRBD2. The V gene's germline CDR1 is LGHNA and CDR2 YSLEER. The CDR3 sequence is 18 residues long. V shed 0 bases, J shed 5 bases, and the junction held 12 bases outside the gene matches.

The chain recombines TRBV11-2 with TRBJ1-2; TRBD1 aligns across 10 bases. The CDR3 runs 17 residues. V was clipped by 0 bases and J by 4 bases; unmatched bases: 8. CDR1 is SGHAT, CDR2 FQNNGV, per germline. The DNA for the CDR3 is TGTGCCAGCAGCTTAGATGAGGACAGGGGGGCGGTCTATGGCTACACCTTC. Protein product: CASSLDEDRGAVYGYTF.

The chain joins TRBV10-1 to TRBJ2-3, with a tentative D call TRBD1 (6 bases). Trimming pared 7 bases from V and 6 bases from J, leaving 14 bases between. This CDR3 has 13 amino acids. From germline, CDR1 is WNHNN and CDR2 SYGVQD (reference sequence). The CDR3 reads CASTGQLGDTQYF. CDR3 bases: TGCGCCAGCACTGGACAGTTGGGGGATACGCAGTATTTT.

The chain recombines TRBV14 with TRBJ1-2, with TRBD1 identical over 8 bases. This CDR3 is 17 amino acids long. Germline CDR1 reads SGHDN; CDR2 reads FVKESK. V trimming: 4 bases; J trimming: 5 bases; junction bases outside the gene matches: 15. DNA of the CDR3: TGTGCCAGCAGCCCCGAAGCGCAGGGGGCCGGCTTATATGGCTACACCTTC. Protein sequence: CASSPEAQGAGLYGYTF.

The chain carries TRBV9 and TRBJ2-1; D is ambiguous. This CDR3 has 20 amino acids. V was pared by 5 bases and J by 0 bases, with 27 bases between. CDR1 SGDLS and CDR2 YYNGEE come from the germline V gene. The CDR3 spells CASSHPVTQLSPSSYNEQFF. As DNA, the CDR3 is TGTGCCAGCAGTCATCCCGTAACCCAATTGAGTCCAAGCTCCTACAATGAGCAGTTCTTC. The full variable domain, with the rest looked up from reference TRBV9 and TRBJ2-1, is DSGVTQTPKHLITATGQRVTLRCSPRSGDLSVYWYQQSLDQGLQFLIQYYNGEERAKGNILERFSAQQFPDLHSELNLSSLELGDSALYFCASSHPVTQLSPSSYNEQFFGPGTRLTVL.